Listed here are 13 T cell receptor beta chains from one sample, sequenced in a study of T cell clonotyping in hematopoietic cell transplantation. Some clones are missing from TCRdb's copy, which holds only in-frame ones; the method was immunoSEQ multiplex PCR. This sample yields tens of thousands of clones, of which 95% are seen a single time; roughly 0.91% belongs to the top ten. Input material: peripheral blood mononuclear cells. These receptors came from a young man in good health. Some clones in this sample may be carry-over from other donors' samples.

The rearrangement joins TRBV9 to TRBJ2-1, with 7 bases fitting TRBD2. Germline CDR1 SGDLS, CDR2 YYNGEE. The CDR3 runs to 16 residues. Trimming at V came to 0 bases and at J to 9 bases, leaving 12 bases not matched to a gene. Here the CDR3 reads CASSVALAKSVGEQFF. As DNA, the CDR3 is TGTGCCAGCAGCGTAGCACTAGCGAAGAGTGTCGGTGAGCAGTTCTTC.

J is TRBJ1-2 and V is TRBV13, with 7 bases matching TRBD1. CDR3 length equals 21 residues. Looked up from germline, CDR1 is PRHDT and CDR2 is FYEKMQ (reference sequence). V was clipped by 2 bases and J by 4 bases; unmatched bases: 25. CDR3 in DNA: TGTGCCAGCAGCTTAAGGAATTCCTTCCGGGACAGAATCCCCGAGGGCTATGGCTACACCTTC. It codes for CASSLRNSFRDRIPEGYGYTF.

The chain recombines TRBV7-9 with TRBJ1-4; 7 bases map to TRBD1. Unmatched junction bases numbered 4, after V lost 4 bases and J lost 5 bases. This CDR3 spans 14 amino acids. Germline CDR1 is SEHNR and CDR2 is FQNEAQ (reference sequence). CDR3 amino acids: CASSWGQKNEKLFF. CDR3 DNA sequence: TGTGCCAGCAGCTGGGGACAGAAAAATGAAAAACTGTTTTTT.

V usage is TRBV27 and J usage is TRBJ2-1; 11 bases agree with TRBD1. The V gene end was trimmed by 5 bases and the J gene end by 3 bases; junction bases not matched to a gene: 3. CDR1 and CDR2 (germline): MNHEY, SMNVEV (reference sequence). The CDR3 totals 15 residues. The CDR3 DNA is TGTGCCAGCAGTCCCGGGACAGGGGGCTACAATGAGCAGTTCTTC. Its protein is CASSPGTGGYNEQFF.

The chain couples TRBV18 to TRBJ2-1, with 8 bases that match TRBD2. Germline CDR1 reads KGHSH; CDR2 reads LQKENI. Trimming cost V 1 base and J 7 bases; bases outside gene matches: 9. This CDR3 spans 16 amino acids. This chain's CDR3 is CASSPLGRGGRNEQFF. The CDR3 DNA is TGTGCCAGCTCACCACTCGGTCGGGGGGGCCGTAATGAGCAGTTCTTC.

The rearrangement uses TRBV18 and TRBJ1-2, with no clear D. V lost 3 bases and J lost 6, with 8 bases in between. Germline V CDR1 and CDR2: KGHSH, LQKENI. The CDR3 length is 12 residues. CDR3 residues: CASSPRSDGYTF. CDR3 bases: TGTGCCAGCTCACCTAGGTCGGATGGCTACACCTTC. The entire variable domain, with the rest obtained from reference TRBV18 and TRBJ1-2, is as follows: NAGVMQNPRHLVRRRGQEARLRCSPMKGHSHVYWYRQLPEEGLKFMVYLQKENIIDESGMPKERFSAEFPKEGPSILRIQQVVRGDSAAYFCASSPRSDGYTFGSGTRLTVV.

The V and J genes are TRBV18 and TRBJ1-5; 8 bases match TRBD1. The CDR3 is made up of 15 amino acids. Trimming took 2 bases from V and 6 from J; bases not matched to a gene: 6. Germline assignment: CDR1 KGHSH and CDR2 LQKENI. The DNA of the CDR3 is TGTGCCAGCTCACCATCGGTACAGGGGGGTCAGCCCCAGCATTTT. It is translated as CASSPSVQGGQPQHF.

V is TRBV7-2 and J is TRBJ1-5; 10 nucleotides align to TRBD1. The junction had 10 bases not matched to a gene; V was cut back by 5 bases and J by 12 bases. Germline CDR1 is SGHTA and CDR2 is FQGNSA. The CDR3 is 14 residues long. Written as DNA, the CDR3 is TGTGCCAGCAGCCGGGACAGGGGCCTCTTTAACCAGCATTTT. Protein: CASSRDRGLFNQHF.

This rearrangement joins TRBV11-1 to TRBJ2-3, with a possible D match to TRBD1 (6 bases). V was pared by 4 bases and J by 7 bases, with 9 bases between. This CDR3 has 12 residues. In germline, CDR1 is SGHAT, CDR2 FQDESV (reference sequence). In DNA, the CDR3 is TGTGCCAGCAGCTCAAGGGGGTATACGCAGTATTTT. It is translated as CASSSRGYTQYF. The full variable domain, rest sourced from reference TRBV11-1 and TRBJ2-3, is EAEVAQSPRYKITEKSQAVAFWCDPISGHATLYWYRQILGQGPELLVQFQDESVVDDSQLPKDRFSAERLKGVDSTLKIQPAELGDSAMYLCASSSRGYTQYFGPGTRLTVL.

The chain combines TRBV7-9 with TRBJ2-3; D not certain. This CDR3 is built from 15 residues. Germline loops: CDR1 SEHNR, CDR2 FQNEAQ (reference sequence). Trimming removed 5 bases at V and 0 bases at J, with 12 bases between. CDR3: CASSPPLSSTDTQYF. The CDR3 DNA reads TGTGCCAGCAGCCCTCCCTTAAGTAGCACAGATACGCAGTATTTT.

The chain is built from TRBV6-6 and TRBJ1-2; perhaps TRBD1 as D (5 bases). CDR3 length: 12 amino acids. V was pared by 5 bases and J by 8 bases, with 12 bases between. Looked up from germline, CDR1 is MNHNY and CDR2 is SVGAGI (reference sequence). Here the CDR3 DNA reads TGTGCCAGCAGTCGACCAGAGGGGGGCTACACCTTC. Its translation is CASSRPEGGYTF.

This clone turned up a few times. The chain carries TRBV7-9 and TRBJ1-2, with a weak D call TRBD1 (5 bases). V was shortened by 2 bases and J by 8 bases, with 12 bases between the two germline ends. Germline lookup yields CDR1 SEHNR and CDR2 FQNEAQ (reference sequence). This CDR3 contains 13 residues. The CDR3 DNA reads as TGTGCCAGCAGCTTACTTGACAGTTTAGGCTACACCTTC. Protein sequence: CASSLLDSLGYTF.

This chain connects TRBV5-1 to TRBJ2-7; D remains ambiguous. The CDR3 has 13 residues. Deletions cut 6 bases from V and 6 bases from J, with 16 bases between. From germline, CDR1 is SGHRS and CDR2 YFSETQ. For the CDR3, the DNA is TGCGCCAGCACCCAGATCTCGGGTCCCGAGCAGTACTTC. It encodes CASTQISGPEQYF. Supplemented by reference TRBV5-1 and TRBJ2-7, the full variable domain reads KAGVTQTPRYLIKTRGQQVTLSCSPISGHRSVSWYQQTPGQGLQFLFEYFSETQRNKGNFPGRFSGRQFSNSRSEMNVSTLELGDSALYLCASTQISGPEQYFGPGTRLTVT.